This T cell receptor (beta chain) was retrieved from a study of T cells in Graves' hyperthyroidism and ophthalmopathy. This clonotype was detected only a few times. Its antigen remains unknown. The study's findings and limits: Also found in blood were most expanded thyroid clonotypes above 0.001.

TCR beta CDR3 regions were amplified from RNA transcripts. The HTBI set primed first-round TCR CDR3 RT-PCR. TCRdb re-derived calls from the multiplex PCR reads in MiXCR, one entry per CDR3 protein. The sample carries about 600,000 distinct CDR3 sequences, 14% recorded once. V was pared by 3 bases and J by 5 bases, with 18 bases of the junction left unmatched. Germline V gene sequence: CDR1 SQVTM, CDR2 ANQGSEA. This CDR3 comprises 18 residues. This TCR was recovered from a woman between 18 and 29 years old with Graves' ophthalmopathy. Input material: blood. The chain has TRBV29-1 and TRBJ2-5; 10 positions agree with TRBD2. CDR3 in amino acids: CSVEPTLLAGRVWETQYF. The CDR3 DNA follows: TGCAGCGTTGAGCCCACCCTACTAGCGGGAAGGGTCTGGGAGACCCAGTACTTC.